The present T cell receptor (beta chain) was sequenced within a study of cytomegalovirus exposure and HLA in healthy donors. Primers: 60 Vbeta forward and 13 Jbeta reverse. This table comes from immunoSEQ multiplex PCR, and its TCRdb copy is limited to in-frame clones, with some not included. This table has around 90,000 clones, over 75% appearing once. Study results and caveats: In a later analysis, donors in an Asian-associated ancestry cluster reportedly had fewer N-insertions in productive TCRs than the cohort mean.

CDR3 length: 13 residues. Germline CDR1 is SGHTA and CDR2 is FQGNSA. V lost 4 bases, J lost 0 bases, and 6 bases lay in between. To note about this clone: Its antigen remains unknown.

The clonotype originates from a man aged 30 to 39 in good health and CMV-seronegative. The source material was PBMCs. The chain links TRBV7-2 to TRBJ1-1; D remains unclear. CDR3 loop: CASSSQVNTEAFF. The CDR3 DNA sequence: TGTGCCAGCAGCTCCCAGGTGAACACTGAAGCTTTCTTT.